The 7 T cell receptor beta chains below were found in one sample sequenced in a study of blood T cell repertoires in COVID-19. Sequenced by immunoSEQ multiplex PCR; TCRdb stores in-frame clones only, minus some. The table includes roughly 320,000 clones, roughly 91% detected once. Sequencing used peripheral blood. The receptors originated from a woman in her twenties or thirties with COVID-19, enrolled during active disease.

This chain connects TRBV5-5 to TRBJ2-3, with 8 nucleotides matching TRBD2. The CDR3 totals 16 residues. Losses at the gene ends were 4 bases for V and 4 bases for J; bases not matched to a gene: 11. Germline V gene lookup returns CDR1 SGHKS and CDR2 YYEKEE (reference sequence). The CDR3 DNA is TGTGCCAGCAGCCCCGAGCCCCCGCGGGGGGCAGATACGCAGTATTTT. It codes for CASSPEPPRGADTQYF.

J is TRBJ2-7 and V is TRBV10-3; the match to TRBD1 covers 10 bases. V was pared by 10 bases and J by 1 base, with 7 bases of the junction left unmatched. This CDR3 contains 14 residues. Germline CDR1 is ENHRY and CDR2 is SYGVKD. CDR3 nucleotides: TGTGCCACTTCGTCGGGACAGGGGTCCTACGAGCAGTACTTC. Its translation is CATSSGQGSYEQYF.

The J gene is TRBJ2-2, the V gene TRBV7-8; D is possibly TRBD2 (5 bases). Germline CDR1 SGHVS, CDR2 FQNEAQ. The CDR3 totals 16 residues. The germline V and J ends were trimmed by 2 bases and 6 bases, with 16 bases remaining between them. CDR3 in amino acids: CASSLLPAGVPGELFF. The CDR3 DNA follows: TGTGCCAGCAGCTTATTACCCGCCGGGGTTCCCGGGGAGCTGTTTTTT.

The CDR3 spells CAWSGQRSNTEAFF. DNA for the CDR3: TGTGCCTGGAGTGGTCAACGGTCGAACACTGAAGCTTTCTTT. The chain has TRBV30 and TRBJ1-1; no definite D call. The CDR3 contains 14 residues. CDR1 is GTSNPN and CDR2 is SVGIG in the germline V gene (reference sequence). V was cut by 1 base and J by 1 base, with 10 bases left in between.

The chain has TRBV28 and TRBJ1-1, with D unresolved. This CDR3 spans 14 amino acids. The V gene's germline CDR1 is MDHEN and CDR2 SYDVKM. V was cut by 6 bases and J by 4 bases, with 15 bases left in between. CDR3 region: CASSPGSASTEAFF. CDR3 DNA sequence: TGTGCCAGCAGCCCGGGGAGTGCGAGCACTGAAGCTTTCTTT.

This chain joins TRBV27 and TRBJ2-4; 7 nucleotides line up with TRBD1. J was trimmed by 0 bases and V by 8 bases; bases with no gene match: 19. Germline V CDR1 and CDR2: MNHEY, SMNVEV (reference sequence). The CDR3 spans 19 residues. The CDR3 reads CASGSRTGPLSLAKNIQYF. The DNA of the CDR3 is TGTGCCAGCGGTTCCCGGACAGGACCCCTAAGCCTAGCCAAAAACATTCAGTACTTC.

Here the CDR3 DNA reads TGTGCCAGCAGCCAAGGACAGGGGAGTCAGCCCCAGCATTTT. Amino acids: CASSQGQGSQPQHF. The chain uses TRBV3-1 (or the pseudogene TRBV3-2) and TRBJ1-5, with TRBD1 matching 8 bases. The junction had 2 bases not matched to a gene; V was cut back by 1 base and J by 6 bases. CDR1 and CDR2 from the germline V gene are LGHDT and YNNKEL (reference sequence). The length of the CDR3 is 14 residues.